Shown below are 11 T cell receptor beta chains from a single sample sequenced in a study of blood T cell repertoires in COVID-19. Data came from immunoSEQ multiplex PCR; TCRdb stores just in-frame clones and leaves some out. The data contain 300,000 or so clones, about 85% of them singletons. Sequenced sample: PBMCs or T cells enriched from blood (not recorded which). The receptors here all came from a woman aged 25 to 45 who had recovered from COVID-19.

This sequence joins TRBV3-1 (or the pseudogene TRBV3-2) and TRBJ2-7; 10 nucleotides match TRBD2. The ends lost 4 bases at V and 6 bases at J; junction bases unmatched: 6. From germline, CDR1 is LGHDT and CDR2 YNNKEL (reference sequence). The length of the CDR3 is 14 residues. The CDR3 DNA is TGTGCCAGCAGCCCCGGGACTAGCGCATCCGAGCAGTACTTC. Protein: CASSPGTSASEQYF.

The rearrangement uses TRBV24-1 and TRBJ2-7; D remains unclear. The CDR3 totals 9 residues. Germline loops: CDR1 KGHDR, CDR2 SFDVKD. CDR3 loop: CATSVGGSV. The CDR3 DNA reads as TGTGCCACCAGTGTCGGCGGCTCGGTC.

The CDR3 sequence: CASSAQGAGHEQYF. The CDR3 coding sequence is TGTGCCAGCAGCGCACAGGGGGCAGGTCACGAGCAGTACTTC. The rearrangement uses TRBV6-5 and TRBJ2-7; 9 bases are a match to TRBD1. The CDR3 is 14 amino acids. From germline, CDR1 is MNHEY and CDR2 SVGAGI. V dropped 6 bases and J dropped 5; count of bases not matched to a gene: 8.

The chain combines TRBV19 with TRBJ2-5, with D possibly matching TRBD2 (5 bases). Germline-derived CDR1 and CDR2 are LNHDA and SQIVND (reference sequence). V lost 11 bases and J 4 bases, leaving 14 bases between the germline ends. This CDR3 has 12 amino acids. The chain's CDR3 is CASGSEGETQYF. CDR3 DNA sequence: TGTGCCTCGGGGTCTGAGGGAGAGACCCAGTACTTC.

The chain carries TRBV19 and TRBJ1-2, with 9 positions matching TRBD1. The CDR3 has 13 amino acids. V lost 9 bases, J lost 2 bases, and 4 bases stayed unmatched. Per germline, CDR1 LNHDA and CDR2 SQIVND (reference sequence). CDR3 nucleotide sequence: TGTGCCAGCCGGGACAGGGTCAACTATGGCTACACCTTC. It is translated as CASRDRVNYGYTF.

J is TRBJ2-1 and V is TRBV10-3; D perhaps matches TRBD2 (5 bases). The CDR3 has 15 residues. V was cut by 3 bases and J by 0 bases, with 9 bases left in between. Looked up from germline, CDR1 is ENHRY and CDR2 is SYGVKD. The DNA for the CDR3 is TGTGCCATCAGTGATCCCGGGATCTCCTACAATGAGCAGTTCTTC. This translates into CAISDPGISYNEQFF.

V is TRBV7-8 and J is TRBJ1-2; perhaps TRBD1 as D (5 bases). Germline values: CDR1 SGHVS, CDR2 FQNEAQ. The CDR3 sequence is 16 residues long. V lost 0 bases to trimming and J lost 7 bases, with 18 bases between them. The CDR3 DNA is TGTGCCAGCAGCTTAGCGGGGCAGGGTGGCCGAGGTGGCTACACCTTC. Protein product: CASSLAGQGGRGGYTF.

This chain connects TRBV6-5 to TRBJ1-2; D is unresolved. The CDR3 is made up of 11 amino acids. Deletions cut 8 bases from V and 4 bases from J, with 8 bases between. CDR1 and CDR2 from the germline V gene are MNHEY and SVGAGI. The CDR3 sequence: CASEGGYGYTF. The CDR3, as DNA: TGTGCCAGCGAGGGAGGCTATGGCTACACCTTC.

The V gene is TRBV5-1, the J gene TRBJ1-2; 7 bases line up with TRBD1. Trimming removed 2 bases from V and 6 bases from J; junction bases left unmatched: 10. The CDR3 sequence is 15 residues long. Per germline, CDR1 SGHRS and CDR2 YFSETQ. The CDR3 loop reads CASSFFAGQVNGYTF. Here the CDR3 DNA reads TGCGCCAGCAGCTTCTTTGCAGGACAGGTCAATGGCTACACCTTC.

V gene TRBV9 combines with J gene TRBJ2-5, with TRBD1 as a possible D gene (5 bases). This CDR3 has 12 amino acids. The V gene lost 0 bases and the J gene lost 5 bases, with 5 bases spanning the gap. Per the germline V gene, CDR1 is SGDLS and CDR2 is YYNGEE. The chain's CDR3 is CASSVEGETQYF. CDR3 nucleotides: TGTGCCAGCAGCGTAGAGGGGGAGACCCAGTACTTC.

Here the CDR3 reads CASSLAGWGESSNEQFF. In DNA form, the CDR3 reads TGTGCCAGCAGCTTAGCGGGTTGGGGAGAATCTTCGAATGAGCAGTTCTTC. The J gene is TRBJ2-1, the V gene TRBV7-9; D possibly corresponds to TRBD2 (5 bases). With 0 bases removed from V and 7 bases from J, the gap between germline ends came to 19 bases. The CDR3 contains 17 residues. CDR1 is SEHNR and CDR2 is FQNEAQ in the germline V gene (reference sequence).